What follows is one T cell receptor beta chain and its context. The antigen this receptor binds is unknown. No per-base quality is available; no much larger clone lies one base away. The cysteine opens and the phenylalanine closes a CDR3 of 13 amino acids. The sequence is cut down to CDR3 DNA, 39 bases in frame from base 1. V is pared back by 4 bases and J by 1 base, with 10 bases lying between the germline termini. The germline V gene encodes CDR1 DFQATT and CDR2 SNEGSKA (reference sequence). This record belongs to a study of tumor-infiltrating lymphocytes in primary liver carcinoma (dated by TCRdb to 2017 to 2019). Concerning the study at large: The five patients, three men and two women aged 30 to 69 years, had hepatocellular carcinoma (four) or combined HCC and intrahepatic cholangiocarcinoma (one). Each sample produced roughly 3.65 to 8 million productive TCRbeta reads, and read depth showed no significant difference between tissue types. Reproducibility between technical replicate repertoires was high, with correlation coefficients above 0.98 and mean shared-clone rates roughly 0.87. Across five regions of each liver tumor, along with adjacent normal tissue and blood, the study brought together TCRbeta repertoire sequencing, expression microarrays and whole-exome sequencing. A total of roughly 35 specimens from 5 patients went through TCRbeta repertoire sequencing, namely 25 tumor regions, 5 adjacent noncancerous liver tissues and 5 peripheral blood samples. To link TCRbeta repertoire diversity to the local molecular phenotype, the 20 to 25 tumor region samples were profiled with Agilent mRNA microarrays. The five patients had tumors staged T1-T3 N0M0, with maximum diameters ranging from roughly 4 to 10 cm. General findings and caveats noted by the study authors: Repertoire overlap was found to be higher between tumor regions (mean around 35%) than between tumor-adjacent (roughly 17%) or tumor-blood (around 14%) pairs, consistent with antigen-driven expansion. With just 4 to 6 patients in the study, the authors point out that the findings should be validated in a larger study. Only the TCR beta chain was sequenced, which likely underestimates true repertoire diversity because unpaired alpha chains were not captured. Only about 8-24% of top clones were present in all five regions of a tumor, suggesting spatial heterogeneity of tumor-infiltrating T cells. Bulk unsorted samples precluded comparing CD4+ and CD8+ T cell repertoires. The top 250 clones made up a significantly larger repertoire fraction in tumors than in blood (p = 0.039).

Without any cell sorting, total RNA and DNA were extracted together from around 18-30 mg of bulk tissue using the AllPrep DNA/RNA mini kit. About 5 patients with histopathologically diagnosed primary liver carcinoma underwent surgical resection in China between November 2015 and early 2016. At the time of sampling, the patients had chronic HBV infection and had not received any treatment. Five spatially separated regions were sampled from each tumor: the superior, inferior, left-lateral and right-lateral poles, plus the tumor centre. Histological examination found more than 90% viable tumor cells in every tumor sample. Each fresh piece of tumor and adjacent tissue was cut in two, with one half stored in RNAlater at -80 degrees C and the other half sent for histology. TCRbeta-specific cDNA was reverse-transcribed from roughly 500 ng total RNA using a constant-region primer and ProtoScript II reverse transcriptase. TCRbeta libraries were built with three nested multiplex PCR rounds, a slightly modified ARM-PCR procedure. Multiplex TRBV1-TRBV30 forward primers and a Cbeta reverse primer were used in the first two PCR rounds, each of which was run for around 10 cycles. Sample barcodes and Illumina adapters were added in a final 25-cycle PCR with Deep VentR polymerase. Before sequencing, amplicons between 200 and 500 bp were purified from gel using a QIAquick gel extraction kit. An Illumina HiSeq 2500 was used to sequence the TCRbeta amplicons, generating 250-bp paired-end reads. As for the original processing: Trimmomatic v0.33 was used to quality-trim the reads, and FLASH v1.2.11 was used to merge paired reads so that full CDR3 sequences could be recovered. V, D and J germline segments were assigned to the rearranged TCRbeta sequences using MiGEC v1.2.1b. VDJtools v1.0.0 computed clonotype statistics and Shannon-Wiener diversity indices. To reduce sampling bias, subsequent analyses other than the diversity analysis used only the 250 most abundant clonotypes in each sample. In-frame beta chains were kept once TCRdb had trimmed the public reads at Q25 with fastp and called clones with MiXCR. Each CDR3 protein appears once, grouped with its most common genes and DNA. The V and J calls and clone size come from TCRdb's table, not from the authors' own analysis. This sample lists tens of thousands of distinct CDR3 sequences; roughly four fifths were detected once. The biggest ten clones account for approximately 46% of the sample.

This chain joins TRBV20-1 to TRBJ1-1, with the D gene call left open. This receptor was obtained from a man aged 35-49 years with primary liver carcinoma and hepatitis B virus infection. Sample: liver tumor tissue from sampling region 3. The sample's cell subset or site label, in plain terms: tumor region T3, left-lateral pole. The CDR3 protein is CSAKVTQNTEAFF. DNA sequence: TGCAGTGCTAAAGTCACCCAGAACACTGAAGCTTTCTTT.